This T cell receptor (beta chain) appears in the sequencing data of a study of shared clonotypes between healthy human individuals (dated by TCRdb to 2018 to 2021). About the full investigation: A couple of women and three men aged 18 to 49 years were included in the cohort. For each donor, CD4 naive and CD4 memory were each given three plates, CD8 naive was given two plates, and CD8 memory was given one plate. The study deeply sequenced blood TCR repertoires of five healthy adults to estimate repertoire size and the extent of clonotype sharing between individuals. To increase sequencing depth and limit assay-specific biases, TCR repertoire library preparation and sequencing were carried out by different laboratories using diverse techniques. Between about 0.8 and 8.9 billion PBMCs per donor were obtained by leukapheresis. Broader findings and caveats from the paper: Across a handful of donors, about 5% of naive CD4, around 3.3% of naive CD8, about 2.3% of memory CD4, and 0.4% of memory CD8 clonotypes were shared. Even with the large sequencing depth, rarefaction of the sorted-subset datasets indicated that sequencing was incomplete. Because the study included only a small number of donors, the genetic and exposure-history diversity represented was limited. Based on pairwise subsampling, the degree of clonotype sharing among donors was expected to be affected by sequencing depth. Larger estimated clonotype richness was generally found for naive subsets than for memory subsets. Only blood was sampled, and tissue TCR repertoires likely differ from those in blood. Compared with non-shared clonotypes, clonotypes shared by all four sorted-subset donors had higher generation probabilities.

Using the deep immunoSEQ assay, multiplex PCR amplified TCR CDR3 regions from genomic DNA. For each cell subset, the extracted genomic DNA was distributed evenly across all wells of several immunoSEQ 96-well plates, and each plate served as one replicate. For sorted subsets, around 0.2 ug of genomic DNA, equivalent to tens of thousands of T cell genomes, went into each replicate PCR. Purified libraries were measured with a Qubit 3.0 fluorometer, size-checked on a Bioanalyzer 2100, and measured again with the KAPA Library Quantification kit. Each immunoSEQ 96-well plate was sequenced on its own single-read 150-cycle Illumina NextSeq 550 flow cell. The published analysis was carried out like this. The immunoSEQ output contained only junctional sequences without quality scores, so filtering could not match that applied to full-length reads. To assign V/J genes and CDR3, sequences were annotated against IMGT germline references using PyIR, a Python wrapper for IgBLAST v1.9. Reads were removed for weak V/J assignments (E-value above 1e-6), missing CDR3, stop codons, out-of-frame junctions, or ambiguous translated residues. A V3J clonotype was defined by an identical inferred V gene, J gene, and CDR3 amino acid sequence. The percentage overlap between two repertoires was calculated by dividing the number of shared unique clonotypes by the size of the smaller repertoire. Repertoire richness was assessed with RTK rarefaction, the Chao1 estimator, and Recon v2.1 estimates of unobserved clonotypes. Generation probabilities for all TCRbeta clonotypes obtained by the gDNA method from a handful of donors were computed using OLGA. In its TCRdb copy, this immuneACCESS table keeps in-frame sequences only and misses some clones. Where compared with another copy, unresolved V genes explain less than half of these, and the others have no known cause. The DNA was the basis for D and trimming; V, J and clone size are from that table. A total of roughly 650,000 clones appear in this sample, 90% to 97% of them only once. 0.095% to 0.13% of the sample is held by the ten biggest clonotypes.

In the case of this clone: The target of this receptor is not known. No much larger clonotype is one base removed from it; base qualities were not supplied.

CD8 naive samples consisted of CD45RO-negative cells that were positively selected for CCR7, yielding a CD45RA+CCR7+ population without TemRA cells. Healthy HIV-negative adults with no recently reported acute infections or vaccinations were included as donors. Only Caucasian adults living in Nashville, Tennessee, USA were represented among the donors. After blood collection by leukapheresis, PBMCs were isolated using Ficoll-Histopaque density gradient centrifugation and then cryopreserved in the vapor phase of liquid nitrogen. Analytical flow cytometry was used to check the purity and quantity of each magnetically sorted T cell population. From each sorted fraction, genomic DNA was isolated and quantified by UV absorbance on a Nanodrop 2000c. V is shortened by 7 bases, J by 7 bases, and the region joining them spans 10 bases. For CDR1 and CDR2, the germline V gene (reference sequence) lists DFQATT and SNEGSKA. The CDR3 goes from the cysteine to the phenylalanine over 10 residues. Only the CDR3 DNA stays, 30 bases, in frame from base 1.

The sequencing sample was made of naive CD8+ T cells sorted from blood. The meaning of the sample's cell subset or site label: CD45RA+CCR7+. Here the chain combines TRBV20-1 and TRBJ2-5; no D gene is confidently identified. This clonotype was sampled from a woman under 40 in good health. The CDR3 protein is CSGLVGTQYF. The nucleotide sequence reads as follows: TGCAGTGGTCTCGTTGGGACCCAGTACTTC.